These 23 T cell receptor beta chains share one sample of origin, sequenced in a study of cytomegalovirus exposure and HLA in healthy donors listed by TCRdb under 2017. Libraries were made using the immunoSEQ multiplex PCR assay. The multiplex PCR relied on a mix of 60 forward primers for TCR Vbeta segments and 13 reverse primers for TCR Jbeta segments. This is the immuneACCESS table as TCRdb keeps it, with only in-frame sequences that have V and J called. A part of the clones is gone; compared with another copy, unresolved V genes explain less than half, and the rest is unexplained. This sample gives 83,000 or so clones in total; over 60% of them show up just once. Nearly 6% of the sample belongs to the ten largest clones. The specimen was PBMCs. The origin of the receptors is a female donor in good health and CMV-seronegative.

The V call is TRBV28, the J call TRBJ1-5; unclear D gene. The CDR3 runs to 13 residues. The ends were cut back, 8 bases at V and 0 bases at J, with 8 bases in the middle. Germline CDR1 reads MDHEN; CDR2 reads SYDVKM. This chain's CDR3 is CASWAYSNQPQHF. In nucleotides, the CDR3 is TGTGCCAGCTGGGCTTATAGCAATCAGCCCCAGCATTTT.

The gene calls are TRBV6-5 and TRBJ2-7; D perhaps matches TRBD1 (5 bases). The CDR3 spans 11 residues. The V end lost 2 bases, the J end lost 9 bases, and 8 bases lay between the germline ends. Germline V gene sequence: CDR1 MNHEY, CDR2 SVGAGI. CDR3 region: CASSYQGGQYF. DNA of the CDR3: TGTGCCAGCAGTTACCAGGGCGGGCAGTACTTC.

This sequence joins TRBV7-9 and TRBJ1-1; TRBD1 might be the D (6 bases). From germline, CDR1 is SEHNR and CDR2 FQNEAQ (reference sequence). The CDR3 has 13 amino acids. V shed 5 bases and J shed 10 bases, with 17 bases lying between them. DNA of the CDR3: TGTGCCAGCAGCCTCCGGGACAAAAGCGGAGCTTTCTTT. Protein product: CASSLRDKSGAFF.

The chain uses TRBV1 and TRBJ2-1; the table's TRBD2 call for D was not verified on the DNA. TRBV1 is reported as a pseudogene. The CDR3 loop spans 17 amino acids. The CDR3 DNA reads TGCACCAGCAGCCAAGCAGCGGGGGGCCGCTCCTACAATGAGCAGTTCTTC. Protein sequence: CTSSQAAGGRSYNEQFF.

The V gene is TRBV28, the J gene TRBJ1-2; 9 bases agree with TRBD1. V lost 3 bases and J lost 0; bases outside the gene matches: 2. Germline lookup yields CDR1 MDHEN and CDR2 SYDVKM. This CDR3 is built from 15 residues. The chain's CDR3 is CASSLGQGSNYGYTF. Here the CDR3 DNA reads TGTGCCAGCAGTTTGGGACAGGGATCTAACTATGGCTACACCTTC.

Regarding this clone: This same CDR3 is encoded by further DNA sequences in the sample. The chain has TRBV20-1 and TRBJ2-3; D is uncertain. Trimming cost V 5 bases and J 4 bases, with 7 bases left between them. From germline, CDR1 is DFQATT and CDR2 SNEGSKA (reference sequence). The CDR3 is 11 residues long. The DNA for the CDR3 is TGCAGTGCTCCCAGGCCAGATACGCAGTATTTT. It is translated as CSAPRPDTQYF.

This chain connects TRBV5-4 to TRBJ2-2; 8 positions agree with TRBD2. CDR1 and CDR2 (germline): SGHNT, YYREEE (reference sequence). The V gene end was trimmed by 4 bases and the J gene end by 7 bases; junction bases not matched to a gene: 9. The length of the CDR3 is 15 residues. The CDR3 loop is CASSPGGRFGGELFF. DNA for the CDR3: TGTGCCAGCAGCCCGGGGGGGCGCTTTGGCGGGGAGCTGTTTTTT.

This chain connects TRBV10-3 to TRBJ2-5; D possibly corresponds to TRBD1 (5 bases). Looked up from germline, CDR1 is ENHRY and CDR2 is SYGVKD. The CDR3 consists of 15 residues. Between the trimmed V and J ends, which lost 2 bases and 0 bases, there was a span of 10 bases. CDR3 residues: CAISEQTGYQETQYF. DNA of the CDR3: TGTGCCATCAGTGAGCAAACAGGATACCAAGAGACCCAGTACTTC.

This chain joins TRBV9 and TRBJ2-1; 9 nucleotides align to TRBD1. The length of the CDR3 is 17 residues. Trimming at V came to 0 bases and at J to 8 bases, leaving 12 bases not matched to a gene. Germline CDR1 reads SGDLS; CDR2 reads YYNGEE. CDR3 DNA sequence: TGTGCCAGCAGCGTAGCCTACCCGGGACAGGGCCCCGATGAGCAGTTCTTC. Encoded protein: CASSVAYPGQGPDEQFF.

This clone was counted between two and nine times. The chain has TRBV28 and TRBJ2-1, with TRBD2 as a possible D gene (5 bases). The germline gives CDR1 MDHEN, CDR2 SYDVKM. V lost 8 bases to trimming and J lost 2 bases, with 13 bases between them. The CDR3 is made up of 14 amino acids. This CDR3 is CASRGLAAYNEQFF. The CDR3 bases are TGTGCCAGCCGTGGGCTAGCAGCCTACAATGAGCAGTTCTTC.

This clone was observed a single time. The genes are TRBV5-1 and TRBJ2-5, with 8 bases matching TRBD1. J gave up 2 bases and V 4 bases, and 7 bases lay outside the gene matches. The CDR3 spans 15 residues. Germline CDR1 is SGHRS and CDR2 is YFSETQ. The CDR3 here is CASSPTGAQQETQYF. The CDR3 DNA reads as TGCGCCAGCAGCCCGACAGGGGCCCAACAAGAGACCCAGTACTTC.

This chain connects TRBV6-7 to TRBJ2-1; tentatively, D is TRBD2 (5 bases). TRBV6-7 is designated an ORF whose function remains uncertain. The CDR3 runs 17 residues. V gave up 2 bases and J gave up 4 bases, with 18 bases separating them. This CDR3 is CASSYPGLKSLYNEQFF. Here the CDR3 DNA reads TGTGCCAGCAGTTACCCCGGACTCAAAAGCCTATACAATGAGCAGTTCTTC.

This clone appeared a single time. This chain connects TRBV4-3 to TRBJ2-5; no reliable D call. Trimming left V 0 bases short and J 0 bases short, with 11 bases between. Germline V gene lookup returns CDR1 LGHNA and CDR2 YSLEER. The CDR3 length is 16 residues. CDR3: CASSQELNGYQETQYF. The CDR3 DNA reads as TGCGCCAGCAGCCAAGAATTAAACGGGTACCAAGAGACCCAGTACTTC.

This clone occurred once. J is TRBJ2-1 and V is TRBV28, with D perhaps TRBD1 (6 bases). The V end was cut by 8 bases, the J end by 0 bases, with 8 bases between. CDR3 length equals 13 residues. In germline, CDR1 is MDHEN, CDR2 SYDVKM. This CDR3 is CASQGYSYNEQFF. The CDR3 nucleotides are TGTGCCAGCCAGGGGTACTCCTACAATGAGCAGTTCTTC. Based on the CDR3 plus reference TRBV28 and TRBJ2-1, the full variable domain is DVKVTQSSRYLVKRTGEKVFLECVQDMDHENMFWYRQDPGLGLRLIYFSYDVKMKEKGDIPEGYSVSREKKERFSLILESASTNQTSMYLCASQGYSYNEQFFGPGTRLTVL.

The rearrangement joins TRBV2 to TRBJ2-5, with D possibly being TRBD2 (5 bases). Germline CDR1 reads SNHLY; CDR2 reads FYNNEI. The CDR3 has 13 residues. V dropped 2 bases and J dropped 3 bases, with 7 bases sitting between them. The DNA for the CDR3 is TGTGCCAGCAGTGAAAGGCGGGAAGAGACCCAGTACTTC. Encoded protein: CASSERREETQYF.

V and J are TRBV5-1 and TRBJ2-5; TRBD2 agrees at 8 bases. The CDR3 is 14 residues long. Losses at the gene ends were 3 bases for V and 1 base for J; bases not matched to a gene: 2. CDR1 is SGHRS and CDR2 is YFSETQ in the germline V gene. This chain's CDR3 is CASSSLAAQETQYF. The CDR3 DNA is TGCGCCAGCAGCTCACTAGCGGCCCAAGAGACCCAGTACTTC.

This clone was counted a few times. The chain joins TRBV6-5 to TRBJ1-1, with D tentatively TRBD1 (6 bases). The CDR3 runs 15 residues. The V end lost 6 bases, the J end lost 1 base, and 15 bases lay between the germline ends. CDR1 and CDR2 (germline): MNHEY, SVGAGI. In nucleotides, the CDR3 is TGTGCCAGCAGAGCCGATGTGGACAGGAACACTGAAGCTTTCTTT. Protein sequence: CASRADVDRNTEAFF.

J is TRBJ1-1 and V is TRBV28; unclear D gene. The CDR3 is made up of 16 amino acids. V lost 6 bases and J lost 1, with 18 bases in between. Germline V gives CDR1 MDHEN, CDR2 SYDVKM. CDR3 nucleotides: TGTGCCAGCAGGGGGTCGTTTGAGGGAAAGAACACTGAAGCTTTCTTT. Residues: CASRGSFEGKNTEAFF.

This clone showed up just a few times. V gene TRBV6-5 combines with J gene TRBJ2-7; 7 bases fit TRBD1. Losses at the gene ends were 6 bases for V and 2 bases for J; bases not matched to a gene: 4. This CDR3 is built from 13 residues. Germline CDR1 reads MNHEY; CDR2 reads SVGAGI. This chain's CDR3 is CASRGTVPYEQYF. CDR3 DNA sequence: TGTGCCAGCAGGGGGACAGTTCCCTACGAGCAGTACTTC.

The V call is TRBV30, the J call TRBJ2-7; 9 positions agree with TRBD1. Trimming at V came to 3 bases and at J to 4 bases, leaving 10 bases not matched to a gene. Germline-derived CDR1 and CDR2 are GTSNPN and SVGIG (reference sequence). CDR3 length: 15 residues. In nucleotides, the CDR3 is TGTGCCTGGAGCATACCGGGACAGGGTCGGTACGAGCAGTACTTC. Encoded protein: CAWSIPGQGRYEQYF.

This clone was seen only a few times. The chain carries TRBV29-1 and TRBJ1-3; D not resolved. Trimming cost V 2 bases and J 1 base, with 9 bases left between them. Germline CDR1 and CDR2: SQVTM and ANQGSEA. The length of the CDR3 is 14 residues. The CDR3 is CSVESAISGNTIYF. The CDR3 DNA reads as TGCAGCGTTGAATCCGCGATTTCTGGAAACACCATATATTTT.

This chain uses TRBV5-1 with TRBJ1-5; possibly TRBD1 for D (6 bases). The germline CDR1 and CDR2 sequences are SGHRS and YFSETQ. V was shortened by 0 bases and J by 4 bases, with 11 bases between the two germline ends. The CDR3 length is 15 residues. Here the CDR3 DNA reads TGCGCCAGCAGCTTGGAGACCGGGACAAATCAGCCCCAGCATTTT. Its translation: CASSLETGTNQPQHF.

The table lists this clone with many counts. The chain is built from TRBV5-1 and TRBJ1-1; TRBD1 matches 8 bases. After removal of 3 bases from V and 3 bases from J, the junction contained 4 bases not matched to a gene. The germline V gene encodes CDR1 SGHRS and CDR2 YFSETQ. The CDR3 runs 14 residues. CDR3 coding DNA: TGCGCCAGCAGCTCGGGACAGGACTACACTGAAGCTTTCTTT. It codes for CASSSGQDYTEAFF.